The clone carrying this TCR beta chain was seen more than once but under ten times. Its target is unknown. Sequencing used immunoSEQ multiplex PCR; TCRdb keeps in-frame clones, though not all of them. Among roughly 57,000 clones listed, 76% were seen once. This sample is drawn from a study of vaccination effects on CD4 cells after COVID-19. For the study at large: Samples from a couple of convalescent patients were given 16 days and one week before vaccination.

In germline, CDR1 is SGHTA, CDR2 FQGNSA. V was clipped by 1 base and J by 5 bases, with 8 bases between them. The CDR3 is 13 residues long. Ahead of sequencing, the ViraFEST assay grew antigen-specific CD4+ T cells using viral peptide pools. Following 10 days of culture, CD4+ T cells were isolated. SARS-CoV-2 infection was confirmed by PCR in the person between March and December 2020. Every well got a few million PBMC, which were grown with 10 IU/ml IL-2 and approximately 9.7 ug/ml peptides. At days 3 and 7, half of the medium was exchanged for IL-2 medium. This sample comprised CD4+ T cells from PBMCs cultured with HIV peptides, obtained before COVID-19 vaccination. Specified subset: HIV-1 Nef peptide pool negative control/reference culture. The sequence was obtained from a human donor who had a prior SARS-CoV-2 infection. This chain connects TRBV7-2 to TRBJ2-5, with unresolved D. CDR3 DNA: TGTGCCAGCAGCTTAGGTCTGGGGGAGACCCAGTACTTC. Translating it yields CASSLGLGETQYF.